This T cell receptor beta chain came from a study of early T cells in non-severe SARS-CoV-2 infection. Study-wide background: Bulk RNA from unsorted whole blood was sequenced; chains were unpaired. Notes on the study in general: CD4 and private specificities were missed by VDJdb matching, which favored anti-spike CD8 responses.

The germline V gene encodes CDR1 DFQATT and CDR2 SNEGSKA (reference sequence). The CDR3 length is 16 residues. With V trimmed by 3 bases and J by 1 base, 9 bases remained unmatched. Individual cDNA molecules received unique molecular identifiers during library preparation. One entry per CDR3 protein, called by TCRdb with MiXCR from the 5' RACE reads. The table includes tens of thousands of distinct CDR3 sequences, roughly an eighth detected once. Notes on this clonotype: Its cognate antigen is unknown.

The sequence derives from an adult who was a healthcare worker with PCR-confirmed SARS-CoV-2 infection or an uninfected control (not recorded which). Sequenced sample: whole blood. This sequence joins TRBV20-1 and TRBJ1-1; 9 positions match TRBD1. The CDR3, as DNA: TGCAGTGCTAGTGTACAGGGGGCGCATAGGAACACTGAAGCTTTCTTT. Translated, it gives CSASVQGAHRNTEAFF.